Following are 18 T cell receptor beta chains from one sample sequenced in a study of blood T cell repertoires in COVID-19. Method: immunoSEQ multiplex PCR; TCRdb's copy keeps in-frame clones and lacks some. The sample has about 210,000 clones; less than 90% are singletons. Sequenced: peripheral blood. The receptors derive from a man aged 40-49 years with acute or convalescent COVID-19.

This clone appeared a single time. The J gene is TRBJ2-1, the V gene TRBV5-1; D unclear. CDR1 SGHRS and CDR2 YFSETQ come from the germline V gene. The CDR3 covers 14 residues. Trimming removed 4 bases from V and 6 bases from J, with 14 bases in between. In nucleotides, the CDR3 is TGCGCCAGCAGCATAGCAGAATTGATCAATGAGCAGTTCTTC. Translated: CASSIAELINEQFF.

The chain is built from TRBV4-1 and TRBJ2-2, with 10 bases aligning to TRBD1. Germline trimming cut 3 bases from V and 7 bases from J; bases unmatched to any gene: 8. Germline-derived CDR1 and CDR2 are MGHRA and YSYEKL. The length of the CDR3 is 16 residues. The DNA for the CDR3 is TGCGCCAGCAGCCACGAGGGACAGGGGTTCATCGGGGAGCTGTTTTTT. As protein: CASSHEGQGFIGELFF.

The genes are TRBV7-7 and TRBJ2-7; TRBD2 matches at 12 bases. Trimming cost V 3 bases and J 4 bases; bases outside gene matches: 4. This CDR3 region has 15 residues. Germline V lookup: CDR1 SSHAT, CDR2 FNYEAQ (reference sequence). CDR3 nucleotide sequence: TGTGCCAGCAGCTTCGGACTAGCGGGGAATTACGAGCAGTACTTC. It is translated as CASSFGLAGNYEQYF.

Comments on this clone: The sample holds other DNA sequences that translate to the same CDR3. The V gene is TRBV7-9, the J gene TRBJ2-7, with 9 bases fitting TRBD1. Germline CDR1 SEHNR, CDR2 FQNEAQ (reference sequence). With 1 base clipped from V and 3 bases from J, the junction kept 1 base outside the gene matches. The CDR3 consists of 14 residues. The CDR3 DNA reads as TGTGCCAGCAGCTTAGGACAGGGGGTCTACGAGCAGTACTTC. Its translation is CASSLGQGVYEQYF. The full variable domain, with the rest looked up from reference TRBV7-9 and TRBJ2-7, is DTGVSQNPRHKITKRGQNVTFRCDPISEHNRLYWYRQTLGQGPEFLTYFQNEAQLEKSRLLSDRFSAERPKGSFSTLEIQRTEQGDSAMYLCASSLGQGVYEQYFGPGTRLTVT.

The chain links TRBV5-1 to TRBJ2-1, with 14 nucleotides matching TRBD2. The CDR3 covers 15 residues. Germline V gene data show CDR1 as SGHRS and CDR2 as YFSETQ. V was clipped by 4 bases and J by 6 bases; unmatched bases: 3. DNA of the CDR3: TGCGCCAGCAGCAGGGGACTAGCGGGAGCCAATGAGCAGTTCTTC. As protein: CASSRGLAGANEQFF. Looking up the rest from reference TRBV5-1 and TRBJ2-1 gives the full variable domain: KAGVTQTPRYLIKTRGQQVTLSCSPISGHRSVSWYQQTPGQGLQFLFEYFSETQRNKGNFPGRFSGRQFSNSRSEMNVSTLELGDSALYLCASSRGLAGANEQFFGPGTRLTVL.

This rearrangement joins TRBV28 to TRBJ1-1; the match to TRBD1 covers 11 bases. This CDR3 has 15 amino acids. V lost 6 bases and J lost 4; bases outside the gene matches: 7. Germline values: CDR1 MDHEN, CDR2 SYDVKM. In nucleotides, the CDR3 is TGTGCCAGCAGCCCCCCGGGACAGGGGGTCACTGAAGCTTTCTTT. This codes for CASSPPGQGVTEAFF.

The chain links TRBV5-5 to TRBJ2-1; a weak D match, TRBD1 (6 bases). Trimming shortened V by 5 bases and J by 14 bases, and 17 bases separated the two germline ends. This CDR3 contains 12 residues. The germline gives CDR1 SGHKS, CDR2 YYEKEE (reference sequence). The CDR3 sequence: CASSQNRVWKFF. The CDR3 DNA follows: TGTGCCAGCAGTCAAAACAGGGTTTGGAAGTTCTTC.

This clone was seen just once. The gene calls are TRBV28 and TRBJ2-3; perhaps TRBD1 as D (6 bases). Trimming took 4 bases from V and 1 from J, leaving 27 bases between them. Per germline, CDR1 MDHEN and CDR2 SYDVKM. This CDR3 contains 20 residues. The CDR3 DNA is TGTGCCAGCAGTTCATTCCTCTTACGGACAGCCGTAAGGGGCACAGATACGCAGTATTTT. Its translation: CASSSFLLRTAVRGTDTQYF.

The chain has TRBV7-8 and TRBJ1-1, with D maybe TRBD1 (6 bases). The germline V and J ends were trimmed by 4 bases and 3 bases, with 12 bases remaining between them. This CDR3 is 14 amino acids long. CDR1 and CDR2 from the germline V gene are SGHVS and FQNEAQ. CDR3 amino acids: CASSSLGADTEAFF. CDR3 DNA: TGTGCCAGCAGCTCCTTGGGGGCGGACACTGAAGCTTTCTTT.

The gene calls are TRBV5-6 and TRBJ2-2; D perhaps matches TRBD2 (5 bases). From germline, CDR1 is SGHDT and CDR2 YYEEEE. CDR3 length: 15 amino acids. The V and J ends lost 1 base and 3 bases respectively, with 10 bases between them. For the CDR3, the DNA is TGTGCCAGCAGCTTGCAACACGGGGACACCGGGGAGCTGTTTTTT. It translates to CASSLQHGDTGELFF.

J is TRBJ2-7 and V is TRBV28; perhaps TRBD2 as D (6 bases). The germline V gene encodes CDR1 MDHEN and CDR2 SYDVKM. This CDR3 comprises 16 residues. The V end was cut by 5 bases, the J end by 2 bases, with 19 bases between. The CDR3 DNA reads as TGTGCCAGCAGTGGAGGGAGGCAGGACCCGACCTACGAGCAGTACTTC. Encoded protein: CASSGGRQDPTYEQYF.

CDR3 loop: CASSFEHVQAYEQYF. DNA of the CDR3: TGTGCCAGCAGCTTCGAGCACGTACAGGCCTACGAGCAGTACTTC. The chain carries TRBV11-3 and TRBJ2-7; possible D gene TRBD1, 5 bases. Germline V gives CDR1 SGHNT, CDR2 YENEEA. The CDR3 has 15 residues. The ends were cut back, 3 bases at V and 2 bases at J, with 14 bases in the middle.

CDR3 bases: TGTGCCAGCTCACTTTCGGGGAACACTGAAGCTTTCTTT. Translated, it gives CASSLSGNTEAFF. V gene TRBV18 combines with J gene TRBJ1-1; D remains unclear. This CDR3 has 13 residues. Germline V CDR1 and CDR2: KGHSH, LQKENI. The germline V and J ends were trimmed by 4 bases and 1 base, with 7 bases remaining between them.

V usage is TRBV28 and J usage is TRBJ2-7; weak D call: TRBD1 (6 bases). Germline CDR1 and CDR2: MDHEN and SYDVKM. CDR3 size: 14 residues. The ends were cut back, 6 bases at V and 0 bases at J, with 12 bases in the middle. CDR3: CASSSGTLSYEQYF. For the CDR3, the DNA is TGTGCCAGCAGCTCCGGGACACTCTCCTACGAGCAGTACTTC.

The chain couples TRBV19 to TRBJ2-2, with D possibly being TRBD1 (6 bases). Per the germline V gene, CDR1 is LNHDA and CDR2 is SQIVND (reference sequence). Trimming removed 3 bases from V and 0 bases from J, with 14 bases in between. This CDR3 region has 17 residues. CDR3 loop: CASSIQGPTPNTGELFF. The CDR3 nucleotides read TGTGCCAGTAGTATCCAGGGGCCTACTCCGAACACCGGGGAGCTGTTTTTT.

This chain uses TRBV4-3 with TRBJ2-3; TRBD2 might be the D (6 bases). CDR3 size: 15 residues. Germline values: CDR1 LGHNA, CDR2 YSLEER. V lost 2 bases and J 6 bases, leaving 15 bases between the germline ends. Written as DNA, the CDR3 is TGCGCCAGCAGCCAATGGAGGGATTCAACGGATACGCAGTATTTT. Its protein is CASSQWRDSTDTQYF.

This clone was seen once. CDR3 in amino acids: CASSPTSGGVTDTQYF. Here the CDR3 DNA reads TGTGCCAGCAGCCCGACTAGCGGGGGGGTCACAGATACGCAGTATTTT. The chain combines TRBV11-2 with TRBJ2-3; TRBD2 aligns across 14 bases. This CDR3 comprises 16 residues. CDR1 and CDR2 from the germline V gene are SGHAT and FQNNGV. J was trimmed by 2 bases and V by 5 bases; bases with no gene match: 3.

The chain couples TRBV5-1 to TRBJ2-5; TRBD1 is a possible D gene (6 bases). CDR1 is SGHRS and CDR2 is YFSETQ in the germline V gene. The CDR3 length is 15 residues. The ends were cut back, 4 bases at V and 0 bases at J, with 13 bases in the middle. CDR3 nucleotide sequence: TGCGCCAGCAGCGGAACAGGGCTGTACCAAGAGACCCAGTACTTC. Translating it yields CASSGTGLYQETQYF.